This TCR beta chain appears in the sequencing data of a study of blood T cell repertoires in COVID-19. Background on the study: Acute-phase and convalescent COVID-19 samples originated in the United States, Italy and Spain. T cells, B-cell-depleted T cells, or PBMCs provided the cDNA or gDNA that served as material.

Original processing notes: Nucleated cell number was recorded as an estimate derived from reference gene primer amplification. Clones were read by immunoSEQ multiplex PCR, and TCRdb kept only the in-frame ones, dropping some. V and J calls and clone size are as listed in that table; D and trimming were resolved from the DNA. The data show over 250,000 clones, under 90% seen once. V lost 6 bases and J 2 bases, leaving 10 bases between the germline ends. CDR3 length equals 13 residues. CDR1 and CDR2 (germline): KGHSH, LQKENI. Cohort allocation depended upon clinical history that participants reported. The chain recombines TRBV18 with TRBJ1-1; D unclear. The sequence derives from a man aged 30-40 years with acute COVID-19. Input material: PBMCs or T cells enriched from blood (not recorded which). The CDR3 DNA follows: TGTGCCAGCTCCCCGGCGGGCAACACTGAAGCTTTCTTT. Its protein is CASSPAGNTEAFF. Looking up the rest from reference TRBV18 and TRBJ1-1 gives the full variable domain: NAGVMQNPRHLVRRRGQEARLRCSPMKGHSHVYWYRQLPEEGLKFMVYLQKENIIDESGMPKERFSAEFPKEGPSILRIQQVVRGDSAAYFCASSPAGNTEAFFGQGTRLTVV.